This entry features one TCR beta chain sequence. Profiling relied on immunoSEQ multiplex PCR, and the TCRdb table lists in-frame clones only, not all of them. The table has more than 250,000 clones, nearly 90% seen once; the top ten hold approximately 0.7%. These data originate in a study of blood T cell repertoires in COVID-19. Study context: The study drew acute and convalescent COVID-19 samples from the United States, Italy and Spain. Nucleic acid was either cDNA or gDNA, and it came from T cells, B-cell-depleted T cells, or PBMCs.

Trimming pared 0 bases from V and 13 bases from J, leaving 16 bases between. CDR3 length equals 13 residues. In germline, CDR1 is SGHDT, CDR2 YYEEEE. This receptor was identified in a human donor in a cohort sampled during active COVID-19. What was sequenced was peripheral blood. The J gene is TRBJ1-2, the V gene TRBV5-6, with D possibly matching TRBD1 (5 bases). CDR3: CASSLVTARWITF. In nucleotides, the CDR3 is TGTGCCAGCAGCTTGGTGACAGCCCGATGGATCACCTTC.